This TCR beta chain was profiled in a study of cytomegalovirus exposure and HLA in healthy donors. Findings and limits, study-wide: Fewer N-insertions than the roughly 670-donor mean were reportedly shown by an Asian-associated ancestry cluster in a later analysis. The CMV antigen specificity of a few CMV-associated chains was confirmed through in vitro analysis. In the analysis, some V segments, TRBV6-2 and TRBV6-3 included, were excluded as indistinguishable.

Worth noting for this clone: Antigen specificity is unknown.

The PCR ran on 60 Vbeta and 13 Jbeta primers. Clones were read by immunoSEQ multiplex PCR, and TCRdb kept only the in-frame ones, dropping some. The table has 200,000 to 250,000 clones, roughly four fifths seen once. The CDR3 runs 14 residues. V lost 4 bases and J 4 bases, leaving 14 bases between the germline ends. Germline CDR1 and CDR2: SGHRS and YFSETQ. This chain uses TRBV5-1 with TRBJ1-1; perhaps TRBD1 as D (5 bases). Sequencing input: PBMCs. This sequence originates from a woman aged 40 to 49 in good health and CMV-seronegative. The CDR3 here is CASSEQEGGTEAFF. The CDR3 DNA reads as TGCGCCAGCAGCGAACAGGAGGGAGGCACTGAAGCTTTCTTT.